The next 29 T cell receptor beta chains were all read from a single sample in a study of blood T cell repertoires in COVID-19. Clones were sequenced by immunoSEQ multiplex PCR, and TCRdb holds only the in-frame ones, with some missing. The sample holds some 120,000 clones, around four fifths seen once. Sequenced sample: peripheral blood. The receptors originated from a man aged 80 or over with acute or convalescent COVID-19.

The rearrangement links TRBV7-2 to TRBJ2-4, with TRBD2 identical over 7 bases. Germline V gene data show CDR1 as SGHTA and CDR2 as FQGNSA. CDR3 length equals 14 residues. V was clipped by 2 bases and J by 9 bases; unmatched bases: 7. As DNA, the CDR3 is TGTGCCAGCAGCTTACGGGAGGCCTCGGGCATTCAGTACTTC. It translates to CASSLREASGIQYF. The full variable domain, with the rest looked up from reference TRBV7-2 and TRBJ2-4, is GAGVSQSPSNKVTEKGKDVELRCDPISGHTALYWYRQSLGQGLEFLIYFQGNSAPDKSGLPSDRFSAERTGGSVSTLTIQRTQQEDSAVYLCASSLREASGIQYFGAGTRLSVL.

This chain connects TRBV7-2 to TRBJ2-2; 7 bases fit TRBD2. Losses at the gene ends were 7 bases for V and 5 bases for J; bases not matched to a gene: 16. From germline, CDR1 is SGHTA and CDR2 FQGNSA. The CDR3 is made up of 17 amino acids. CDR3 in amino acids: CASKRTDGGEGTGELFF. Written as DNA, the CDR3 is TGTGCCAGCAAACGGACGGATGGCGGGGAGGGGACCGGGGAGCTGTTTTTT.

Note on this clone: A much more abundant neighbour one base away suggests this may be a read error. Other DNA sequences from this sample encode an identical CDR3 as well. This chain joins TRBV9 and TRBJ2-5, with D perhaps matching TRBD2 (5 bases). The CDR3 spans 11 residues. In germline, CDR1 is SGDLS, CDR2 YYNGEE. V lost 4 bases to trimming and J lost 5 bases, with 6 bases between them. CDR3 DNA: TGTGCCAGCAGCCGAGGGGAGACCCAGTACTTC. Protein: CASSRGETQYF.

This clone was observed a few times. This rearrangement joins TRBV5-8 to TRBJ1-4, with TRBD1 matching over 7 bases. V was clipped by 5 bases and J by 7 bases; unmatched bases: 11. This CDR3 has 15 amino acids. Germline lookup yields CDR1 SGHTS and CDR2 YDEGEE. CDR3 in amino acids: CASRDRQGAREKLFF. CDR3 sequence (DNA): TGTGCCAGCAGAGATCGACAGGGAGCTCGTGAAAAACTGTTTTTT.

This CDR3 reads CASGQAGGGLFF. The CDR3 DNA reads as TGTGCTAGTGGTCAAGCGGGGGGAGGACTGTTTTTT. V and J are TRBV12-5 and TRBJ2-2; 9 bases fit TRBD2. The V gene end was trimmed by 5 bases and the J gene end by 14 bases; junction bases not matched to a gene: 6. CDR1 is LGHNT, CDR2 FRNRAP, per germline. The CDR3 is made up of 12 amino acids.

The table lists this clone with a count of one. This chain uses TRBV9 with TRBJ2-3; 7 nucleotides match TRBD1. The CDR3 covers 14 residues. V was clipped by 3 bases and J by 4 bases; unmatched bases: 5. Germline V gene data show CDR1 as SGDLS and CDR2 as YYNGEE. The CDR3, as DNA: TGTGCCAGCAGCGGACAGGGACATTCAGATACGCAGTATTTT. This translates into CASSGQGHSDTQYF.

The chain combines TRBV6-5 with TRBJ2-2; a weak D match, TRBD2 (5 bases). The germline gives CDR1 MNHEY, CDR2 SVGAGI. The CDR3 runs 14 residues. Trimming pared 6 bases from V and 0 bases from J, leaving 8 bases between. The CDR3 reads CASSFGTNTGELFF. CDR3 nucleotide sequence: TGTGCCAGCAGCTTCGGGACGAACACCGGGGAGCTGTTTTTT.

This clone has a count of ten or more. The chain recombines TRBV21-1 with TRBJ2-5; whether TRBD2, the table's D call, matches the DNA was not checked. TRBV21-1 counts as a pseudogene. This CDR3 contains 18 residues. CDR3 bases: TGTGCCAGCATCCTACTCTGGGGGCTAGCGGGGGACATCGAGACCCAGTACTTC. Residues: CASILLWGLAGDIETQYF.

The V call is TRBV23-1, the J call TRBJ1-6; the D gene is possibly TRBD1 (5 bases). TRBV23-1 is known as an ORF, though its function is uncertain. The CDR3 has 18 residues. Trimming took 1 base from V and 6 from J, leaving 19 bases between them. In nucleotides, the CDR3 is TGCGCCAGCAGTCAATGCGGGGGGGATCCTCTTCCTAATTCACCCCTCCACTTT. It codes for CASSQCGGDPLPNSPLHF.

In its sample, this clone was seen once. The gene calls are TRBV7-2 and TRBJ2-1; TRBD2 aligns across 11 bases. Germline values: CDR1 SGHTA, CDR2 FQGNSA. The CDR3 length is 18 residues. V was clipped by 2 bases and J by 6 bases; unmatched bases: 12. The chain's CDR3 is CASSLMASGGSGVNEQFF. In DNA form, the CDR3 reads TGTGCCAGCAGCTTAATGGCTAGCGGGGGGTCCGGGGTCAATGAGCAGTTCTTC.

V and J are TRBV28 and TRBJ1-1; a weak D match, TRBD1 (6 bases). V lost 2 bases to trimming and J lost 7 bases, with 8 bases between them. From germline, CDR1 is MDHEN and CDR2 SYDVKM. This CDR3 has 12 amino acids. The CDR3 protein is CASSLQTGEAFF. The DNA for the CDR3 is TGTGCCAGCAGTTTACAGACAGGTGAAGCTTTCTTT.

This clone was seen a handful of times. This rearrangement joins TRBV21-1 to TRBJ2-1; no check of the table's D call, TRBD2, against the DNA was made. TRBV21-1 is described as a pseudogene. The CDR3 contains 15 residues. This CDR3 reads CASSKTNRGYNEQFF. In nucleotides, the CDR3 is TGTGCCAGCAGCAAGACCAACCGGGGCTACAATGAGCAGTTCTTC.

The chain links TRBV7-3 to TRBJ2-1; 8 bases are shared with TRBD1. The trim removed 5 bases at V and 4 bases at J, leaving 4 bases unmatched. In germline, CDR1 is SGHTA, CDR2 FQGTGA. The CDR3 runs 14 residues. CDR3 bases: TGTGCCAGCAGCCCCGGGACAGGTTACAATGAGCAGTTCTTC. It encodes CASSPGTGYNEQFF.

The CDR3 spells CASSRPGEMGAFF. The CDR3 DNA reads as TGTGCCAGCAGCCGCCCAGGGGAGATGGGAGCTTTCTTT. The chain couples TRBV3-1 (or the pseudogene TRBV3-2) to TRBJ1-1, with D possibly matching TRBD1 (6 bases). Trimming pared 4 bases from V and 10 bases from J, leaving 16 bases between. Germline V lookup: CDR1 LGHDT, CDR2 YNNKEL (reference sequence). This CDR3 has 13 residues.

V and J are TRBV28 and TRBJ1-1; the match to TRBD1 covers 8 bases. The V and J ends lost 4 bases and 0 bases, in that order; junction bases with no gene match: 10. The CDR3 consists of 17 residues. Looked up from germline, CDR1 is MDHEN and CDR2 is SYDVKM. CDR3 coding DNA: TGTGCCAGCAGTTGGGGAGGGGGGACAGGACTGAACACTGAAGCTTTCTTT. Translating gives CASSWGGGTGLNTEAFF.

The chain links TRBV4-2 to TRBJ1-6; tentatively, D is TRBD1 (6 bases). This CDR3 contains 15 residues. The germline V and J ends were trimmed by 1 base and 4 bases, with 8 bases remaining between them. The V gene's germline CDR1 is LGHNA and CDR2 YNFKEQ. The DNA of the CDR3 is TGTGCCAGCAGCCAAGTCACAGGGTATAATTCACCCCTCCACTTT. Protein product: CASSQVTGYNSPLHF.

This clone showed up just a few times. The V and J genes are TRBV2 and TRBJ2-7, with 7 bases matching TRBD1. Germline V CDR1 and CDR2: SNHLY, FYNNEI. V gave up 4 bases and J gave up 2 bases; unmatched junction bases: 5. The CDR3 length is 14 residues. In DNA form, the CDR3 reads TGTGCCAGCAGTGCGACAGGGATTACCTACGAGCAGTACTTC. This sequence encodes CASSATGITYEQYF.

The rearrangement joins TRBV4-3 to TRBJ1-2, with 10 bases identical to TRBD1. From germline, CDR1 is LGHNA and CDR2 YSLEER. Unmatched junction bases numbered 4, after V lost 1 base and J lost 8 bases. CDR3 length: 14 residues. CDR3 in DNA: TGCGCCAGCAGCCAAGGACAGGGGGCGCCCGGCTACACCTTC. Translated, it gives CASSQGQGAPGYTF.

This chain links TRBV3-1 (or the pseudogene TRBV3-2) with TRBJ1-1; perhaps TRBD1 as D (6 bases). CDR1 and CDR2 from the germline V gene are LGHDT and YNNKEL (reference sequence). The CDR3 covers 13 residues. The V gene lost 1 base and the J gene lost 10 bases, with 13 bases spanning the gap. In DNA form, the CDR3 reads TGTGCCAGCAGCCAAGCAGGGGCCAAGGCAGCTTTCTTT. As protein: CASSQAGAKAAFF.

This chain's CDR3 is CASSLALRSTGELFF. The CDR3 DNA reads as TGTGCCAGCAGCTTAGCCCTTCGGAGTACCGGGGAGCTGTTTTTT. The chain carries TRBV11-2 and TRBJ2-2, with unresolved D. The germline gives CDR1 SGHAT, CDR2 FQNNGV. V gave up 1 base and J gave up 5 bases, with 11 bases separating them. The CDR3 runs to 15 residues. Using reference TRBV11-2 and TRBJ2-2 for the parts outside the CDR3, the full variable domain is EAGVAQSPRYKIIEKRQSVAFWCNPISGHATLYWYQQILGQGPKLLIQFQNNGVVDDSQLPKDRFSAERLKGVDSTLKIQPAKLEDSAVYLCASSLALRSTGELFFGEGSRLTVL.

CDR3 in amino acids: CASSQGGGNQPQHF. Here the CDR3 DNA reads TGTGCCAGCAGCCAAGGGGGCGGCAATCAGCCCCAGCATTTT. The chain links TRBV28 to TRBJ1-5; TRBD1 agrees at 7 bases. After removal of 6 bases from V and 2 bases from J, the junction contained 4 bases not matched to a gene. This CDR3 spans 14 amino acids. The V gene's germline CDR1 is MDHEN and CDR2 SYDVKM.

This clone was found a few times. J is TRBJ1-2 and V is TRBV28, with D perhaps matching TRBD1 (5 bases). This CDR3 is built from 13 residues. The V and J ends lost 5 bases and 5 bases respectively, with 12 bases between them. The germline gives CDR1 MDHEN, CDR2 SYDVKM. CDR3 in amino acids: CASSLFRVYGYTF. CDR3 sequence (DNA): TGTGCCAGCAGTCTTTTCAGGGTTTATGGCTACACCTTC.

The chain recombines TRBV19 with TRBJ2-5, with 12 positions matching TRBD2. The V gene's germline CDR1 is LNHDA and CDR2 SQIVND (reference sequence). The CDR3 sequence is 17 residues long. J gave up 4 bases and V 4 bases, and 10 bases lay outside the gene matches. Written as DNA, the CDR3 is TGTGCCAGTAGTAACAGACTAGCGGGGGCAGGAAGAGAGACCCAGTACTTC. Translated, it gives CASSNRLAGAGRETQYF.

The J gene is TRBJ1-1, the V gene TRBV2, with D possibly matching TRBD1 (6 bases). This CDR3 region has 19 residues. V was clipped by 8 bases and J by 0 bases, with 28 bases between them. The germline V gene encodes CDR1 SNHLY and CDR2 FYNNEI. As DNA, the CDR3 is TGTGCCAGCTTCAGAGGGGGTGGCCGGTCCCGCATCATGAACACTGAAGCTTTCTTT. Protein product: CASFRGGGRSRIMNTEAFF.

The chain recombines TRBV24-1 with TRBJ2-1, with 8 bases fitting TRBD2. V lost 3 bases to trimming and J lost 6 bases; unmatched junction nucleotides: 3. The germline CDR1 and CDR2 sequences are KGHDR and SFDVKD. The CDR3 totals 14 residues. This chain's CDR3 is CATSDPGGANEQFF. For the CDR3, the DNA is TGTGCCACCAGTGATCCCGGGGGGGCCAATGAGCAGTTCTTC.

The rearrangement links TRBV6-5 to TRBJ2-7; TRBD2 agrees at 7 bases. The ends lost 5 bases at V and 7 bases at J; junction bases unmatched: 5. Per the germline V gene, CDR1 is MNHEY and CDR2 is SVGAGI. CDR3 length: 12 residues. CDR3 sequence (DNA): TGTGCCAGCAGTATAGCGGGCGGAGAGCAGTACTTC. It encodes CASSIAGGEQYF.

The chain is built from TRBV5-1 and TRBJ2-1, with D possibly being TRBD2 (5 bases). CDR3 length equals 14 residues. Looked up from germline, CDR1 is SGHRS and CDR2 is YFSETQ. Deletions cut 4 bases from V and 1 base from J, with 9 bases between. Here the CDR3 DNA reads TGCGCCAGCAGCGACCGAGGGTCCTACAATGAGCAGTTCTTC. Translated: CASSDRGSYNEQFF.

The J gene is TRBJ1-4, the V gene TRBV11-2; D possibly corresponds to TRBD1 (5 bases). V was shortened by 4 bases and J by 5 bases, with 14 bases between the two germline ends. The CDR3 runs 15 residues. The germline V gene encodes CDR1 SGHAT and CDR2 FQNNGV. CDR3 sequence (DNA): TGTGCCAGCAGCTGGCTGGAGGGACCGAATGAAAAACTGTTTTTT. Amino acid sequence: CASSWLEGPNEKLFF.

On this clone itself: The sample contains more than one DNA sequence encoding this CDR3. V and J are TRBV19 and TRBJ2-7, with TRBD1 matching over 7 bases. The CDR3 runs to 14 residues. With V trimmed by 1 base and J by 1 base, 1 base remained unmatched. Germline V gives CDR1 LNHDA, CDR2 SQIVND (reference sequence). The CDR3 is CASSIGTGSYEQYF. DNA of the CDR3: TGTGCCAGTAGTATAGGGACAGGATCCTACGAGCAGTACTTC. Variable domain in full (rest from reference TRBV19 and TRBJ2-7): DGGITQSPKYLFRKEGQNVTLSCEQNLNHDAMYWYRQDPGQGLRLIYYSQIVNDFQKGDIAEGYSVSREKKESFPLTVTSAQKNPTAFYLCASSIGTGSYEQYFGPGTRLTVT.